This TCR beta chain was retrieved from a study of CD8 T cell repertoires and HIV-1 epitope variants (dated by TCRdb to the early 2020s). Regarding the research as a whole: T cells were stimulated in separate culture wells with each of twenty-five peptides representing autologous and known Gag and Nef epitope variants. An aliquot of 1M T cells was set aside as an uncultured baseline condition, separate from the 70 to 90 T cell cultures. Among the control conditions were a peptide pool of CMV, EBV and flu, the Ebola AY9 epitope serving as a negative control, and a well with no peptide. Running each culture condition in triplicate, except for one peptide done in duplicate, gave a total of some 80 T cell cultures. The cultures were grown for about ten days in IMDM with gentamicin, and half of the media was changed on days 3 and 7 with IL-2, IL-7 and IL-15 added. Three Gag epitope families and Nef HW9 and YT9 were included among the tested epitopes. T cells were enriched using the EasySep Human T Cell Enrichment Kit and were co-cultured with equal numbers of autologous T cell-negative cells serving as antigen-presenting cells. Study-wide conclusions, independent of this receptor: Five clonotypes recognized the Nef KF9 family and one the HW9 family, with no responses to the TAALDMSHF plasma variant. Nine or ten antigen-specific TCR beta clonotypes were identified, of which over 5 appeared to be cross-reactive for autologous or known escape epitope variants. The assay could identify only TCR beta chains and pointed to proliferation in response to antigen, not to T cell function or cytokine profile.

Sequencing of TCR beta CDR3 regions was performed at survey depth on the immunoSEQ platform. The QIAamp DNA micro kit was used to extract genomic DNA from every cultured and uncultured CD8+ T cell population. In the paper's pipeline: Samples with under 5,000 productive reads were excluded, and this exclusion removed about 6% of the roughly 75 HIV peptide-stimulated cultures. Sequences were trimmed to CDR3 by a MANAFEST web app, and nonproductive sequences, CDR3s under 5 amino acids, and sequences not starting with C or ending with F/W were removed. Clonotypes were classified as antigen-specific only if expansion was observed in at least 2 of 3 replicates versus the no-peptide control at FDR 0.01, only within one epitope family. In addition, a specific clonotype needed a frequency at least fivefold higher than in wells stimulated with peptides from other epitope families. Entries here come from immuneACCESS through TCRdb and include only in-frame sequences with V and J called. Some clones fail to appear in such tables; in the studies checked, an unresolved V gene covers under half of the shortfall, and the cause of the remainder is unknown. V, J and clone size are taken as reported in that table, and D and trimming were inferred from the DNA itself. This sample gives under 6,000 clones in total; less than 70% of them show up just once. The top ten hold under 40% of the sample.

The EasySep Human CD8+ T Cell Enrichment Kit was used on day 10 to isolate CD8+ T cells from every culture. This clone was counted only a few times. This clone's antigen is unknown. Base-call qualities are not available, and no considerably larger clone is one nucleotide away. Spanning cysteine to phenylalanine, the CDR3 consists of 13 amino acids. The only DNA kept is the CDR3, 39 bases in frame from the first base. The trim is 4 bases for V and 1 base for J, with a gap of 7 bases between the germline ends. The germline V gene gives CDR1 as SGHDN and CDR2 as FVKESK. The sequence joins TRBV14 to TRBJ1-1; the D segment cannot be called with confidence. The sequencing sample was made of cultured CD8+ T cells derived from PBMCs. This receptor was obtained from a male donor with HIV. Here is the DNA: TGTGCCAGCAGCCCCCGGGCGAACACTGAAGCTTTCTTT. It translates to CASSPRANTEAFF.